The clone carrying this T cell receptor beta chain appeared a few times. Its target is not known. This record belongs to a study of T-cell reconstitution after alpha-beta-depleted transplantation in children. Points from the study as a whole: Expanded clones from the graft, numbering several hundred, reportedly supplied alpha-beta T cells about two months after transplant. Most T-cell counts and diversity one year after the transplant came from T cells that were newly produced. High day-60 TCRbeta diversity in some patients came from surviving recipient T cells and thymic progenitors.

The length of the CDR3 is 14 residues. The V end lost 3 bases, the J end lost 4 bases, and 12 bases lay between the germline ends. CDR1 is MNHEY and CDR2 is SVGAGI in the germline V gene. Unique molecular identifiers were used to barcode this TCRbeta library. MiXCR, applied by TCRdb to the PCR reads, yields one record per CDR3 protein. The sample consists of fewer than 85,000 distinct CDR3 sequences, about 14% of them appearing once. The starting material was PBMCs, mostly from graft donor cells, obtained 180 days after TCRalphabeta/CD19-depleted stem cell transplant. The receptor comes from a male patient under 10 years old who had a stem cell transplant for acute lymphoblastic leukemia, so the T cells may come from the graft donor. The J gene is TRBJ1-2, the V gene TRBV6-5, with D perhaps TRBD1 (6 bases). CDR3 amino acids: CASSYGQSSYGYTF. In DNA, the CDR3 is TGTGCCAGCAGTTATGGACAGTCCTCCTATGGCTACACCTTC.